This T cell receptor beta chain was recovered during a study of cytomegalovirus exposure and HLA in healthy donors (dated by TCRdb to between 2016 and 2019). In terms of the full investigation: In an earlier analysis of approximately 500 of the donors, less than 350 Gb of sequence data and roughly 100 million unique TCR beta sequences from roughly 190 million T cells were reported. Along with the roughly 610-subject first cohort, a separate validation cohort of approximately 110 different subjects was used. The study aimed to test whether cataloging public T cell receptors could reveal signatures of past pathogen exposure. Across approximately 400 genotyped donors of the cohort, an average of about 250,000 unique TCR beta nucleotide sequences per donor were sequenced, and roughly a sixth of those sequences were non-productive. Alongside the repertoire data, information on donor age, sex, ethnicity and CMV serostatus was compiled. Typing coverage differed by locus: A, B, C, DRB1 and DQB1 were typed in about 620-640 donors, DQA1 in around 500, DPA1 in some 600, and DPB1 in around 440. Four or five DR-DQ haplotypes were handled as single units for association and clustering because linkage in the cohort was strong. In a later analysis, previously published TCR beta repertoires from several hundred donors were re-analyzed and high-resolution HLA genotyping was added so that TCR occurrence patterns could be studied. HLA typing covered class I and class II loci at four-digit resolution. A later genetic analysis took genome-wide SNP genotypes for 398 of the 666 donors and used that subset as a discovery cohort. Of the 350 to 450 genotyped donors, 81% fell in the genetic ancestry cluster associated with self-reported Caucasian donors. Every discovery cohort repertoire had been produced on one sequencing platform. Around 320 gigabases of sequencing data and around 87 million unique TCR sequences were included in an early release covering around 650 HLA-typed donors. Using immunosequencing, the study profiled T cell repertoires from around 680 subjects and related those repertoires to cytomegalovirus serostatus. The later analysis used no new phenotypic data to find candidate immune exposures, relying instead on TCR beta sequences and their occurrence across donors. An earlier analysis of several hundred of the donors applied high-throughput TCR beta sequencing to assess whether each TCR beta V gene segment acted as functional or pseudogenic. The study combined high-throughput TCR immunosequencing, statistical association of individual TCRs with disease status, and machine learning to predict cytomegalovirus infection status.

The library was generated by the immunoSEQ multiplex PCR assay. For the multiplex PCR, a mixture combining 60 forward primers for TCR Vbeta segments and 13 reverse primers for TCR Jbeta segments was used. The CDR3 region of rearranged TCR beta genes was amplified from genomic DNA by a multiplex PCR assay. On the Illumina HiSeq System, the amplified TCR beta libraries were sequenced as 87-base-pair reads. The paper's data handling went like this. A later analysis counted about 80 million unique TCR beta chains across the 550 to 800 repertoires, and 10 million to 12 million of these chains were shared by at least two donors. Raw reads were error-corrected and collapsed into unique sequences with a nearest-neighbor algorithm that merged closely related sequences to remove PCR and sequencing errors. CDR3 sequences were aligned to IMGT reference sequences to assign V, D and J gene segments. For a sequence to be retained, at least a six-nucleotide match to both a V gene segment and a J gene segment was required. Rearrangements were classified as productive when the CDR3 lacked stop codons and remained in frame with V and J, and all other rearrangements were classified as non-productive. Following IMGT convention, CDR3 was defined as the stretch from the second conserved V-encoded cysteine to the conserved J-encoded phenylalanine. The earlier analysis of approximately 590 of the donors excluded any sequence lacking an unambiguous match to a single V gene segment. In an earlier analysis of around 600 of the donors, V segments were called functional above 56.7% productive rearrangements and were called segregating when the between-donor standard deviation exceeded 5%. A statistical classification framework was built to diagnose cytomegalovirus status from the catalog of TCR beta chain sequences. A later analysis assigned V and J genes by comparing TCR nucleotide sequences with IMGT/GENE-DB human TR gene sequences. In a later analysis, CDR3 sequences and most-parsimonious VDJ recombination scenarios were assigned using the TCRdist pipeline. In a later analysis, every TCR beta chain was defined by the combination of its CDR3 amino acid sequence and its V-gene family, and reads without a unique V-gene family were dropped. As a way to deal with suspected cross-contamination and a sequencing artifact, a later analysis dropped under 600 nucleotide sequences that were highly shared and had low generation probability. For each public chain, a later analysis derived a clonal expansion index from normalized ranks of inferred template counts within each repertoire. A later analysis computed generation probabilities with a VDJ recombination model fitted to out-of-frame rearrangements, and checked the results against IGoR. In a later analysis, hypergeometric tests were used to score TCR-TCR, TCR-HLA and TCR-CMV co-occurrence, with a repertoire-size bias correction applied to TCR pairs. False discovery rates were estimated in a later analysis by permuting HLA or CMV assignments 20 times. In a later analysis, co-occurring TCRs were grouped using DBSCAN, and TCRdist sequence similarity was added for clustering within HLA-allele-positive subsets. For co-occurrence clustering, repertoires with fewer than 30,000 or more than 120,000 public chains were excluded, along with five repertoires with anomalous nucleotide sharing. In TCRdb, the immuneACCESS table is reduced to in-frame sequences with V and J assigned. These tables do not hold every clone; where another copy was compared, an unresolved V gene accounts for under half, and the others remain unexplained. V, J and clone size are those of that table, while D and trimming were read from the DNA. The sample table lists roughly 140,000 clones, 9.4% of them with a count of one. Of the sample, less than 2% falls within the top ten clones.

The cohort consisted of hundreds of healthy bone marrow donors. At the time of sampling, all cohort members were nominally healthy, though unrecorded immune exposures were likely present. The donor tested CMV seronegative and was one of the 352 seronegative cohort members. A peripheral blood sample was collected from each donor, and TCR beta sequencing was performed on peripheral blood mononuclear cells. Genomic DNA was extracted from the blood cell samples with the Qiagen DNeasy Blood Extraction Kit. In the case of this clone: This clone's antigen is unknown. The sample holds no much larger clone one base away, and base qualities are not on file.

CDR1 and CDR2 (SEHNR, FQNEAQ) derive from the germline V gene (reference sequence). Including cysteine and phenylalanine, the CDR3 has 14 amino acids. Just the 42-base CDR3 DNA is kept, in frame starting at base 1. V is clipped by 2 bases and J by 3 bases, and the sequence between their germline boundaries is 8 bases long. Overall study results and their limits: About 17 rarely observed V segments, including chromosome 9 orphons, were excluded from the earlier analysis of 550 to 700 of the donors because counts were too low. Some IMGT-functional V segments, including TRBV6-2 and TRBV6-3, could not be distinguished by the 87-base-pair reads and were therefore excluded. In a later analysis, most CMV-associated TCR beta chains were found to appear HLA-restricted, with HLA associations seemingly driven largely by CMV exposure. The authors suggested that the approach could potentially be generalized to other disease states and immunological phenotypes. The only immune exposure information available for the cohort was CMV serostatus. In a later analysis, TCR association rates were found to vary across HLA loci, with the most associated TCRs seen for DRB1 alleles and the fewest for HLA-C alleles. An earlier analysis of approximately 570 of the donors showed that most TCR beta V segments appeared in productive rearrangements either about 87% or about 30% of the time, which broadly matched IMGT annotations. Because HLA typing was unavailable for some donors at each locus, only the typed subset was used in association tests. Correlated functional status among segregating V segments might reflect linkage disequilibrium, but an unknown experimental factor could not be ruled out. A later analysis reported that several top co-occurrence clusters appeared linked to parvovirus B19, influenza, CMV and Epstein-Barr virus. In a later genetic analysis, a missense DCLRE1C variant was associated with V-gene and J-gene trimming of TCR beta chains, and the association was replicated in an independent cohort. The study listed 150 to 200 TCR beta chains as associated with cytomegalovirus. A cluster of highly shared sequence variants was judged likely to represent a technical artifact of the sequencing pipeline. A later analysis found that HLA-associated TCR beta chains were more clonally expanded and had lower generation probabilities than equally common non-associated chains. A later genetic analysis reported fewer N-insertions in productive TCRs among donors in an Asian-associated ancestry cluster than the roughly 620-donor mean. Across donors, most TCR sequences were observed very rarely, whereas some public TCRs were present in many individuals. At a false discovery rate of 0.05, a later analysis linked under 20,000 TCR beta sequences to specific HLA alleles. Roughly uniform sequencing depth across donors was assumed in presence/absence analyses, although this assumption may not hold. This cohort had only TCR beta chains sequenced, and the lack of alpha or paired-chain data limited which features could be detected. A further reported finding was that TCR beta sequences accurately predicted the HLA-A and HLA-B alleles for most subjects in the first cohort. Strong co-occurrence of HLA alleles, especially DR and DQ, made assigning TCR associations to individual alleles difficult. In vitro tests confirmed that a few of the cytomegalovirus-associated TCR beta chains recognize cytomegalovirus antigens. The classifier was reported to diagnose cytomegalovirus status with high specificity and sensitivity in both the original cohort and the validation cohort.

The sequence joins TRBV7-9 to TRBJ2-1; TRBD1 is a possible D gene, resting on 6 matching bases. The sequenced sample consisted of PBMCs. This sequence originates from a male donor in good health and CMV-seronegative. The CDR3 region has the sequence CASSLKGVYNEQFF. The DNA is TGTGCCAGCAGCTTAAAGGGGGTCTACAATGAGCAGTTCTTC.